Listed here are 2 T cell receptor beta chains from one sample, sequenced in a study of cytomegalovirus exposure and HLA in healthy donors. The PCR used 60 Vbeta and 13 Jbeta primers. This table comes from immunoSEQ multiplex PCR, and its TCRdb copy is limited to in-frame clones, with some not included. The sample lists around 180,000 clones, approximately 81% seen once, with around 1.9% in the top ten. The source material was PBMCs. The receptors here all came from a woman between 18 and 29 years old in good health and CMV-seropositive.

This chain links TRBV2 with TRBJ1-3; weak D call: TRBD1 (5 bases). CDR3 length: 16 amino acids. The germline V and J ends were trimmed by 7 bases and 0 bases, with 16 bases remaining between them. The germline V gene has CDR1 SNHLY and CDR2 FYNNEI. Written as DNA, the CDR3 is TGTGCCAGCAAAAAGGAGGGGCCTAGCTCTGGAAACACCATATATTTT. Protein sequence: CASKKEGPSSGNTIYF.

CDR3 in DNA: TGTGCCAGCAGGGCCACGACTAGCTATAAGAATGAGCAGTTCTTC. This translates into CASRATTSYKNEQFF. The chain couples TRBV6-1 to TRBJ2-1; 7 bases are shared with TRBD2. The V gene's germline CDR1 is MNHNS and CDR2 SASEGT. The CDR3 spans 15 residues. Unmatched junction bases numbered 12, after V lost 6 bases and J lost 7 bases.